The clone carrying this T cell receptor beta chain is a singleton in its sample. Its antigen is not identified. From germline, CDR1 is LNHDA and CDR2 SQIVND (reference sequence). The CDR3 runs to 18 residues. The germline V and J ends were trimmed by 2 bases and 0 bases, with 14 bases remaining between them. The data were obtained in a study of cytomegalovirus exposure and HLA in healthy donors. Findings and caveats of the study: Presence/absence analysis assumed near-uniform sequencing depth across donors. In a later analysis, productive TCRs from donors in an Asian-associated ancestry cluster reportedly carried fewer N-insertions than the cohort mean. The authors considered a cluster of highly shared sequence variants likely to be a sequencing artifact. Later work associated fewer than 20,000 TCR beta sequences with HLA alleles at 0.05 false discovery rate.

Primers included in the PCR were 60 Vbeta and 13 Jbeta primers. Data came from immunoSEQ multiplex PCR; TCRdb stores just in-frame clones and leaves some out. The table has around 110,000 clones, around 85% seen once. This clonotype was sampled from a man in his fifties or sixties in good health and CMV-seronegative. The V call is TRBV19, the J call TRBJ1-6, with no clear D. The source material was PBMCs. This CDR3 is CASSILGGSDSYNSPLHF. The CDR3 region has the DNA TGTGCCAGTAGTATACTTGGCGGTAGTGACTCCTATAATTCACCCCTCCACTTT.